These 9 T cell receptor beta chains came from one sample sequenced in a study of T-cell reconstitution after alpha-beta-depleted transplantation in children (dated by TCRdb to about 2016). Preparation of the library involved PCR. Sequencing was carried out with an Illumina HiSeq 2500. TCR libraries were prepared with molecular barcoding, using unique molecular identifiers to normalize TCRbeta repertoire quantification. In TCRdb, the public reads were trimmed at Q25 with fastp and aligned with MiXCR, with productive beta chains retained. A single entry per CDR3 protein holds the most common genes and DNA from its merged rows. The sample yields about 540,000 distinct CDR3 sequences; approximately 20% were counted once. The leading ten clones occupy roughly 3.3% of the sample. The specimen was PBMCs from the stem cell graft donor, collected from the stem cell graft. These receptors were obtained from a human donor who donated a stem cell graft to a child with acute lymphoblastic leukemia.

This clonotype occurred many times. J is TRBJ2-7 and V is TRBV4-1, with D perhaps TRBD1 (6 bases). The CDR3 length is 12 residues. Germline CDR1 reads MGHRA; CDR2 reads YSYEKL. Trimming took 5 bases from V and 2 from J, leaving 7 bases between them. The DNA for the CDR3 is TGCGCCAGCAGCGGGACAACCTACGAGCAGTACTTC. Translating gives CASSGTTYEQYF.

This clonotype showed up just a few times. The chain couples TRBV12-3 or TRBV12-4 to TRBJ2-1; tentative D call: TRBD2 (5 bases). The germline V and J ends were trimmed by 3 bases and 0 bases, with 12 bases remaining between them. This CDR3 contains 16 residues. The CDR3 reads CASSLEAVRSYNEQFF. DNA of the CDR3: TGTGCCAGCAGTTTGGAAGCGGTTCGCTCCTACAATGAGCAGTTCTTC.

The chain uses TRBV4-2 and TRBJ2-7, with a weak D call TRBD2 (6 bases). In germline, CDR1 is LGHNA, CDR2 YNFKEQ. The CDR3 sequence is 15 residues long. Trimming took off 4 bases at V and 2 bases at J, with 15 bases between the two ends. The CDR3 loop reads CASSREYTGAYEQYF. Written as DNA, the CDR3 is TGTGCCAGCAGCCGAGAATATACGGGGGCCTACGAGCAGTACTTC.

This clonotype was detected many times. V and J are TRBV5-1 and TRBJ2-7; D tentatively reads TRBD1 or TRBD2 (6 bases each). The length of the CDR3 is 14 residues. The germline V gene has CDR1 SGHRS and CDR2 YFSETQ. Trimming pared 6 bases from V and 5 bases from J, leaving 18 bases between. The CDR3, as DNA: TGCGCCAGCAAGTCCCGGGGGACATCCCACGAGCAGTACTTC. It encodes CASKSRGTSHEQYF.

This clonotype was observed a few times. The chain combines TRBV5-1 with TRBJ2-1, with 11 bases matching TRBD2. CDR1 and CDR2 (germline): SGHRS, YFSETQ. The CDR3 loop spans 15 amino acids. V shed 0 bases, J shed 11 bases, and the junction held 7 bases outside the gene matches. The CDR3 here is CASSLVTSGSNQQFF. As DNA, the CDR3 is TGCGCCAGCAGCTTGGTTACTAGCGGGAGTAACCAGCAGTTCTTC.

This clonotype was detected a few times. CDR3 nucleotide sequence: TGTGCCAGCGGTCACAGGGAGAACATTCAGTACTTC. Encoded protein: CASGHRENIQYF. The gene calls are TRBV12-3 or TRBV12-4 and TRBJ2-4, with D possibly TRBD1 on 6 matching bases. This CDR3 is 12 amino acids long. V was trimmed by 8 bases and J by 7 bases, leaving 12 bases between them.

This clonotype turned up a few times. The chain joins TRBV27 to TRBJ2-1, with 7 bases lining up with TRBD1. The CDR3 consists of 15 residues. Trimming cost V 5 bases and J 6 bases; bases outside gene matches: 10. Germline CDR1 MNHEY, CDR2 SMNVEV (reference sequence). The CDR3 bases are TGTGCCAGCAGTCCTGGGACAGTCATCCCCAATGAGCAGTTCTTC. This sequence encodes CASSPGTVIPNEQFF.

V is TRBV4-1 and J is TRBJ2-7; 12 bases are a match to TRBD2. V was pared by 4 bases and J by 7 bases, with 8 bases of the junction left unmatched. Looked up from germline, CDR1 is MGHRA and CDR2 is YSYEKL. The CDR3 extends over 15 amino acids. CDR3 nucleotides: TGCGCCAGCAGCCTTGGACTAGCGGGGATCCCTGAGCAGTACTTC. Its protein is CASSLGLAGIPEQYF.

DNA for the CDR3: TGTGCCAGCAGCCGGGGGACAGGGGCGGGTGACGAGCAGTACTTC. Protein product: CASSRGTGAGDEQYF. The chain carries TRBV12-3 or TRBV12-4 and TRBJ2-7; TRBD1 agrees at 10 bases. The V segment lost 6 bases and the J segment 5 bases; nucleotides outside the gene matches: 10. The CDR3 runs 15 residues.